Sequencing of this TCR beta chain was carried out in a study of cytomegalovirus exposure and HLA in healthy donors. Germline V gene sequence: CDR1 SGHVS, CDR2 FNYEAQ. CDR3 length: 16 amino acids. J lost 7 bases, V lost 5 bases, and 12 bases had no gene match. The donors were in the roughly 110-subject validation cohort, distinct from the roughly 700-subject first cohort. In regard to this clone: Antigen unknown.

Study-wide points: Reportedly, cytomegalovirus status was diagnosed with high sensitivity and specificity. A subsequent analysis found that TCR clusters from the first cohort also tended to co-occur in the 120 validation repertoires, with around 94% of cluster scores above 0.

Clones were read by immunoSEQ multiplex PCR, and TCRdb kept only the in-frame ones, dropping some. In the table there are some 88,000 clones, roughly 96% of which are singletons. This rearrangement joins TRBV7-6 to TRBJ1-5; 9 bases fit TRBD1. The sequence came from a man aged 18 to 29 in good health and CMV-seronegative. Sequenced sample: PBMCs. In DNA, the CDR3 is TGTGCCAGCAGCCCGGAGACCGGGACAGGGTGGCAGCCCCAGCATTTT. Encoded protein: CASSPETGTGWQPQHF.